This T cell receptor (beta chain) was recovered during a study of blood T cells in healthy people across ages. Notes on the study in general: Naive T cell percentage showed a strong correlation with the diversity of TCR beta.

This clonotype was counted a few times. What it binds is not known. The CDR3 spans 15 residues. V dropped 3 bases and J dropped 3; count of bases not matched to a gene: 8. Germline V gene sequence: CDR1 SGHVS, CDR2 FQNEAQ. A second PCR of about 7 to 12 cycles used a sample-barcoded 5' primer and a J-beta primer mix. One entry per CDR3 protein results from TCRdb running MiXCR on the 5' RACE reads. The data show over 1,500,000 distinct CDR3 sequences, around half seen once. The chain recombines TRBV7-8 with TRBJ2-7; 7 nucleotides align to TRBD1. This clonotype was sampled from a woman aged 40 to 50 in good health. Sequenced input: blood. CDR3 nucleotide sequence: TGTGCCAGCAGCTTGCGTGGACAGGTCTACTACGAGCAGTACTTC. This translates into CASSLRGQVYYEQYF. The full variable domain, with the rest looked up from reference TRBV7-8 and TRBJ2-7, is GAGVSQSPRYKVAKRGQDVALRCDPISGHVSLFWYQQALGQGPEFLTYFQNEAQLDKSGLPSDRFFAERPEGSVSTLKIQRTQQEDSAVYLCASSLRGQVYYEQYFGPGTRLTVT.